Listed below are T cell receptor beta chains from one sample, sequenced in a study of blood T cell repertoires in COVID-19. TCRdb's copy holds only in-frame clones and misses some; the assay was immunoSEQ multiplex PCR. This table has about 240,000 clones, around 90% appearing once. Sequencing was carried out using peripheral blood. These receptors were taken from a man younger than 45 with COVID-19, enrolled during active disease. CDR3s include the opening cysteine and the closing phenylalanine or tryptophan. D genes are given only for firm matches. Where a row states a size, it is once, few, many or the class of an expanded clone; other rows omit it.

j_gene,abundance,d_gene,len,v_gene,CDR3aa,CDR3nt
TRBJ2-7,NA,TRBD1,14,TRBV7-9,CASSPGQGPYEQYF,TGTGCCAGCAGCCCGGGACAGGGTCCCTACGAGCAGTACTTC
TRBJ2-7,NA,NA,22,TRBV12-5,CASGSPPPSWSPPLTTIYEQYF,TGTGCTAGTGGTTCCCCTCCTCCCTCGTGGAGCCCACCACTTACAACTATCTACGAGCAGTACTTC
TRBJ1-6,NA,NA,13,TRBV6-4,CASSEISNSPLHF,TGTGCCAGCAGTGAGATCAGTAATTCACCCCTCCACTTT
TRBJ1-1,NA,NA,15,TRBV7-9,CASSQGVGRNTEAFF,TGTGCCAGCAGCCAAGGGGTCGGCAGAAACACTGAAGCTTTCTTT
TRBJ2-5,NA,TRBD2,16,TRBV11-2,CASSLDPSGGQETQYF,TGTGCCAGCAGCTTAGACCCTAGCGGGGGGCAAGAGACCCAGTACTTC
TRBJ2-5,NA,NA,16,TRBV25-1,CASSRGRGITQETQYF,TGTGCCAGCAGTCGGGGCAGGGGAATAACTCAAGAGACCCAGTACTTC
TRBJ2-7,NA,TRBD1,13,TRBV6-5,CASSLWDRAEQYF,TGTGCCAGCAGTCTGTGGGACAGGGCCGAGCAGTACTTC
TRBJ2-1,NA,TRBD2,15,TRBV4-1,CASSHGLAPYNEQFF,TGCGCCAGCAGCCACGGACTAGCACCCTACAATGAGCAGTTCTTC
TRBJ2-1,once,NA,14,TRBV20-1,CSASSGRGYNEQFF,TGCAGTGCTAGTTCGGGGAGGGGGTACAATGAGCAGTTCTTC
TRBJ2-7,NA,NA,12,TRBV5-4,CASSLAGGEQYF,TGTGCCAGCAGCTTGGCAGGAGGCGAGCAGTACTTC
TRBJ1-1,NA,TRBD1,14,TRBV2,CATGQGQVNTEAFF,TGTGCCACCGGGCAGGGACAGGTGAACACTGAAGCTTTCTTT
TRBJ2-3,NA,TRBD2,16,TRBV5-4,CASSFRLAGNTDTQYF,TGTGCCAGCAGCTTTCGGCTAGCGGGGAACACAGATACGCAGTATTTT
TRBJ2-7,once,TRBD1,15,TRBV7-9,CASSLQGQGFHEQYF,TGTGCCAGCAGCTTACAAGGACAGGGGTTCCACGAGCAGTACTTC
TRBJ2-3,NA,NA,16,TRBV5-4,CASSLTRGGRTDTQYF,TGTGCCAGCAGCTTGACTAGAGGGGGTCGCACAGATACGCAGTATTTT
TRBJ1-2,once,TRBD1,13,TRBV7-9,CASSPTGGYGYTF,TGTGCCAGCAGCCCGACAGGGGGCTATGGCTACACCTTC
TRBJ2-2,NA,TRBD1,14,TRBV5-4,CASSWTGDTGELFF,TGTGCCAGCAGCTGGACAGGGGACACCGGGGAGCTGTTTTTT
TRBJ2-7,NA,NA,15,TRBV12-2,CASRTRGRLPYEQYF,TGTGCAAGTCGCACCCGGGGAAGACTCCCCTACGAGCAGTACTTC
TRBJ2-2,NA,TRBD2,17,TRBV11-1,CASSLAGRGADTGELFF,TGTGCCAGCAGCTTAGCCGGGCGGGGGGCCGACACCGGGGAGCTGTTTTTT
TRBJ1-2,NA,NA,14,TRBV10-2,CASSESLGGMGYTF,TGCGCCAGCAGTGAGAGTCTAGGAGGGATGGGCTACACCTTC
TRBJ2-2,NA,TRBD2,16,TRBV6-2/TRBV6-3,CASSLGGGRGVGELFF,TGTGCCAGCAGTCTCGGGGGGGGCCGAGGAGTCGGGGAGCTGTTTTTT
TRBJ1-2,NA,NA,13,TRBV12-3/TRBV12-4,CASSLRTGRGYTF,TGTGCCAGCAGCCTACGCACCGGGAGAGGCTACACCTTC
TRBJ2-5,once,NA,14,TRBV5-1,CASSGGTVQETQYF,TGCGCCAGCAGCGGGGGGACAGTCCAAGAGACCCAGTACTTC
TRBJ1-5,NA,NA,15,TRBV6-5,CASNKLDPGDQPQHF,TGTGCCAGCAATAAACTCGACCCGGGGGATCAGCCCCAGCATTTT
TRBJ2-7,NA,NA,14,TRBV3-1/TRBV3-2,CASSPGLAESEQYF,TGTGCCAGCAGCCCAGGGTTAGCGGAATCGGAGCAGTACTTC
TRBJ2-3,NA,NA,16,TRBV27,CASSTLLRLSTDTQYF,TGTGCCAGCAGTACCCTCCTCCGACTAAGCACAGATACGCAGTATTTT
TRBJ2-1,NA,NA,12,TRBV9,CASSVNYNEQFF,TGTGCCAGCAGCGTTAATTACAATGAGCAGTTCTTC
TRBJ2-2,NA,TRBD2,15,TRBV15,CATSWFAGVAGELFF,TGTGCCACCAGCTGGTTCGCGGGGGTAGCCGGGGAGCTGTTTTTT
TRBJ1-2,NA,NA,15,TRBV9,CASSADPGLQYGYTF,TGTGCCAGCAGCGCCGACCCGGGACTGCAATATGGCTACACCTTC
TRBJ2-2,NA,NA,14,TRBV2,CASSDRQNTGELFF,TGTGCCAGCAGTGACCGACAGAACACCGGGGAGCTGTTTTTT
TRBJ1-2,NA,TRBD1,15,TRBV6-5,CANILSAGGIYGYTF,TGTGCCAACATCCTTTCAGCAGGGGGCATCTATGGCTACACCTTC
TRBJ2-2,NA,NA,13,TRBV7-3,CASSLSGTGELFF,TGTGCCAGCAGCTTATCAGGCACCGGGGAGCTGTTTTTT
TRBJ2-2,few,NA,14,TRBV30,CAWSPRTATGELFF,TGTGCCTGGAGTCCGAGGACAGCCACCGGGGAGCTGTTTTTT
TRBJ1-2,NA,NA,15,TRBV6-5,CASSSGTLMFSGYTF,TGTGCCAGCAGCTCGGGGACTTTAATGTTTAGTGGCTACACCTTC
TRBJ1-1,NA,NA,15,TRBV18,CASSPLQNMNTEAFF,TGTGCCAGCTCACCTCTTCAGAATATGAACACTGAAGCTTTCTTT
TRBJ1-5,NA,NA,14,TRBV30,CAWSAGGSNQPQHF,TGTGCCTGGAGTGCTGGGGGCAGCAATCAGCCCCAGCATTTT
TRBJ2-5,once,NA,11,TRBV18,CASSNQETQYF,TGTGCCAGCTCCAATCAAGAGACCCAGTACTTC